The TCR beta chain described here comes from a study of blood T cells in healthy people across ages. Study-wide background: About one barcoded beta molecule per two T cells was the capture yield of template switching. Study-level results: The long-lived group displayed more naive CD4+ cells, plus higher diversity, than the aged donors did. The unsorted PBMCs prevented any conclusive comparison of naive versus antigen-experienced cells.

Total RNA, at least 5 micrograms per sample, came from PBMCs. From germline, CDR1 is MNHNS and CDR2 SASEGT. V was trimmed by 0 bases and J by 4 bases, leaving 12 bases between them. The CDR3 sequence is 15 residues long. Concerning this clonotype: What it binds is unknown.

The use of a sample-barcoded 5' primer and a J-beta primer mix characterized a second PCR of about 6 to 12 cycles. TCRdb reanalysed the 5' RACE reads using MiXCR and keeps one entry per CDR3 protein. The repertoire includes roughly 800,000 distinct CDR3 sequences, nearly 60% of them detected once, and 22% sits in the top ten. The chain joins TRBV6-1 to TRBJ2-5; D not resolved. The material sequenced was blood. The sequence was collected from a man aged 25-45 years in good health. CDR3 region: CASSEARVLGETQYF. CDR3 in DNA: TGTGCCAGCAGTGAAGCTCGGGTCTTGGGAGAGACCCAGTACTTC.